The rows below give T cell receptor beta chains drawn from one sample of a study of T cell changes during pregnancy in multiple sclerosis. Generated by immunoSEQ multiplex PCR, the TCRdb table keeps only in-frame clones and is missing some. The repertoire holds some 40,000 clones, with about 89% as singletons. Sequenced material: CD4+ T cells from peripheral blood mononuclear cells, taken in the first trimester of pregnancy. Receptors were obtained from a female donor with multiple sclerosis, enrolled in a pregnancy study. CDR3s include the opening cysteine and the closing phenylalanine or tryptophan. D genes are given only for firm matches. Size is stated for part of the rows, as once, few or many counts, or as a class when the clone is expanded.

J gene: TRBJ2-3; V gene: TRBV27; clone size: .; D gene: TRBD2; CDR3 protein: CASRKAGGGTDTQYF; CDR3 DNA: TGTGCCAGCAGAAAAGCGGGAGGAGGCACAGATACGCAGTATTTT
J gene: TRBJ2-2; V gene: TRBV7-7; clone size: .; D gene: .; CDR3 protein: CASSLGGRGETGELFF; CDR3 DNA: TGTGCCAGCAGCTTAGGTGGCAGGGGCGAGACAGGGGAGCTGTTTTTT
J gene: TRBJ2-1; V gene: TRBV7-2; clone size: .; D gene: TRBD2; CDR3 protein: CASSPGTSYNEQFF; CDR3 DNA: TGTGCCAGCAGCCCCGGGACTAGCTACAATGAGCAGTTCTTC
J gene: TRBJ2-7; V gene: TRBV27; clone size: .; D gene: TRBD1; CDR3 protein: CASTHPGQTSYEQYF; CDR3 DNA: TGTGCCAGCACTCACCCGGGACAGACCTCCTACGAGCAGTACTTC
J gene: TRBJ2-1; V gene: TRBV29-1; clone size: .; D gene: .; CDR3 protein: CSVGRPQGTYNEQFF; CDR3 DNA: TGCAGCGTTGGTCGTCCTCAGGGGACCTACAATGAGCAGTTCTTC
J gene: TRBJ2-3; V gene: TRBV7-6; clone size: .; D gene: .; CDR3 protein: CASSSPAGARSSTDTQYF; CDR3 DNA: TGTGCCAGCAGCTCTCCAGCAGGCGCCAGATCTAGCACAGATACGCAGTATTTT
J gene: TRBJ2-3; V gene: TRBV25-1; clone size: .; D gene: .; CDR3 protein: CASSDPQGTPDTQYF; CDR3 DNA: TGTGCCAGCAGTGATCCACAGGGTACTCCAGATACGCAGTATTTT
J gene: TRBJ2-3; V gene: TRBV7-2; clone size: .; D gene: .; CDR3 protein: CASSLLGRPTGTDTQYF; CDR3 DNA: TGTGCCAGCAGTCTATTGGGTCGACCTACAGGCACAGATACGCAGTATTTT
J gene: TRBJ2-7; V gene: TRBV10-3; clone size: .; D gene: .; CDR3 protein: CAISERRSEQYF; CDR3 DNA: TGTGCCATCAGTGAGAGGAGGTCCGAGCAGTACTTC
J gene: TRBJ2-2; V gene: TRBV5-1; clone size: once; D gene: TRBD2; CDR3 protein: CASSPTSGSSTGELFF; CDR3 DNA: TGCGCCAGCAGCCCAACTAGCGGGAGTAGCACCGGGGAGCTGTTTTTT
J gene: TRBJ1-4; V gene: TRBV9; clone size: .; D gene: TRBD1; CDR3 protein: CASSKGTATNEKLFF; CDR3 DNA: TGTGCCAGCAGCAAAGGGACAGCAACTAATGAAAAACTGTTTTTT
J gene: TRBJ1-2; V gene: TRBV6-5; clone size: .; D gene: .; CDR3 protein: CASSYSGRINYGYTF; CDR3 DNA: TGTGCCAGCAGTTACTCGGGCAGAATTAACTATGGCTACACCTTC
J gene: TRBJ2-1; V gene: TRBV21-1; clone size: .; D gene: .; CDR3 protein: CASKGGTFRYNEQFF; CDR3 DNA: TGTGCCAGCAAAGGGGGCACTTTTCGGTACAATGAGCAGTTCTTC
J gene: TRBJ2-2; V gene: TRBV5-1; clone size: .; D gene: TRBD1; CDR3 protein: CASSLGQGDTGELFF; CDR3 DNA: TGCGCCAGCAGCTTAGGGCAGGGGGACACCGGGGAGCTGTTTTTT
J gene: TRBJ1-5; V gene: TRBV30; clone size: .; D gene: .; CDR3 protein: CAWSAQNNQPQHF; CDR3 DNA: TGTGCCTGGAGTGCGCAGAACAATCAGCCCCAGCATTTT
J gene: TRBJ2-6; V gene: TRBV30; clone size: .; D gene: .; CDR3 protein: CAWSNRGGLANVLTF; CDR3 DNA: TGTGCCTGGAGTAATAGGGGGGGCCTAGCCAACGTCCTGACTTTC
J gene: TRBJ2-7; V gene: TRBV2; clone size: .; D gene: .; CDR3 protein: CASHPRDVSYEQYF; CDR3 DNA: TGTGCCAGTCACCCGCGCGATGTTTCCTACGAGCAGTACTTC
J gene: TRBJ2-5; V gene: TRBV11-2; clone size: .; D gene: .; CDR3 protein: CASSSTGKPGETQYF; CDR3 DNA: TGTGCCAGCAGCTCCACGGGCAAGCCGGGGGAGACCCAGTACTTC
J gene: TRBJ2-7; V gene: TRBV5-6; clone size: .; D gene: TRBD1; CDR3 protein: CASSLGGGQGTYEQYF; CDR3 DNA: TGTGCCAGCAGCTTGGGGGGGGGACAGGGCACCTACGAGCAGTACTTC
J gene: TRBJ1-1; V gene: TRBV10-3; clone size: few; D gene: .; CDR3 protein: CAIRSSGGRTEAFF; CDR3 DNA: TGTGCCATCAGATCCTCGGGGGGGCGAACTGAAGCTTTCTTT
J gene: TRBJ2-7; V gene: TRBV5-1; clone size: .; D gene: .; CDR3 protein: CATPDRRENYEQYF; CDR3 DNA: TGCGCCACCCCGGACCGGAGGGAGAACTACGAGCAGTACTTC
J gene: TRBJ1-2; V gene: TRBV30; clone size: once; D gene: TRBD1; CDR3 protein: CAWSVGQGGNYGYTF; CDR3 DNA: TGTGCCTGGAGTGTGGGGCAGGGGGGAAACTATGGCTACACCTTC